The 29 T cell receptor beta chains below come from one sample, sequenced in a study of blood T cell repertoires in COVID-19. TCRdb's copy holds only in-frame clones and misses some; the assay was immunoSEQ multiplex PCR. The table shows about 360,000 clones, with roughly 86% occurring only once. Sequenced input: PBMCs or T cells enriched from blood (not recorded which). These receptors came from a man between 25 and 39 years old who had recovered from COVID-19.

The CDR3 region has the DNA TGTGCCAGCAGTTTAAGCGGGGAGGCGTTTGGTAGCAATCAGCCCCAGCATTTT. Amino acids: CASSLSGEAFGSNQPQHF. The chain is built from TRBV27 and TRBJ1-5; the D is unclear. Germline V CDR1 and CDR2: MNHEY, SMNVEV (reference sequence). The CDR3 contains 18 residues. The ends were cut back, 2 bases at V and 0 bases at J, with 17 bases in the middle.

The chain has TRBV6-2 or TRBV6-3 and TRBJ1-1; 7 nucleotides align to TRBD1. CDR3 length: 14 amino acids. Germline V gives CDR1 MNHEY, CDR2 SVGEGT. The J segment lost 5 bases and the V segment lost 0 bases, leaving 3 bases of the junction unmatched. CDR3 coding DNA: TGTGCCAGCAGTTACTCTGGGACAGCAACTGAAGCTTTCTTT. Translated: CASSYSGTATEAFF.

The chain recombines TRBV21-1 with TRBJ1-5. TRBV21-1 is designated a pseudogene. The CDR3 spans 16 residues. CDR3 bases: TGTGCCAGCAGCAAAGCGGCTACCGGGGTCAATCAGCCCCAGCATTTT. It specifies CASSKAATGVNQPQHF.

The genes are TRBV18 and TRBJ1-1; possibly TRBD1 for D (5 bases). CDR1 and CDR2 from the germline V gene are KGHSH and LQKENI. The CDR3 totals 13 residues. V was pared by 3 bases and J by 1 base, with 6 bases between. The CDR3 nucleotides are TGTGCCAGCTCACCGACAGCGAACACTGAAGCTTTCTTT. Translated, it gives CASSPTANTEAFF.

This chain joins TRBV18 and TRBJ2-7; 12 positions match TRBD1. With V trimmed by 2 bases and J by 4 bases, 3 bases remained unmatched. This CDR3 spans 15 amino acids. Germline V gene sequence: CDR1 KGHSH, CDR2 LQKENI. The CDR3 nucleotides are TGTGCCAGCTCACCAGGGACAGGGGGCGCGTACGAGCAGTACTTC. Amino acids: CASSPGTGGAYEQYF.

The chain couples TRBV6-5 to TRBJ1-3, with D uncertain. Trimming took off 6 bases at V and 0 bases at J, with 9 bases between the two ends. This CDR3 has 14 amino acids. Per germline, CDR1 MNHEY and CDR2 SVGAGI. CDR3 residues: CASRSPSSGNTIYF. The CDR3 DNA reads as TGTGCCAGCAGATCACCTAGCTCTGGAAACACCATATATTTT.

This chain links TRBV3-1 (or the pseudogene TRBV3-2) with TRBJ1-6; 9 nucleotides align to TRBD1. Per germline, CDR1 LGHDT and CDR2 YNNKEL (reference sequence). CDR3 length: 14 amino acids. V shed 4 bases and J 8 bases; nucleotides not matched to a gene: 3. This chain's CDR3 is CASSPRQGDSPLHF. The CDR3 DNA is TGTGCCAGCAGCCCCAGACAGGGGGATTCACCCCTCCACTTT.

This chain links TRBV5-1 with TRBJ2-7; 7 nucleotides match TRBD1. This CDR3 is built from 13 residues. The germline V gene encodes CDR1 SGHRS and CDR2 YFSETQ. The V gene end was trimmed by 3 bases and the J gene end by 3 bases; junction bases not matched to a gene: 3. CDR3 loop: CASSSGQVYEQYF. Written as DNA, the CDR3 is TGCGCCAGCAGCTCCGGACAGGTCTACGAGCAGTACTTC.

This clone occurred once. CDR3 protein: CASSLGQGIIHEQYF. The CDR3 DNA reads as TGTGCCAGCAGCCTAGGACAGGGGATTATCCACGAGCAGTACTTC. The rearrangement uses TRBV14 and TRBJ2-7; TRBD1 agrees at 9 bases. This CDR3 comprises 15 residues. CDR1 SGHDN and CDR2 FVKESK come from the germline V gene. The J segment lost 5 bases and the V segment lost 4 bases, leaving 9 bases of the junction unmatched.

The chain has TRBV15 and TRBJ1-1, with unresolved D. Germline V lookup: CDR1 LNHNV, CDR2 YYDKDF (reference sequence). The germline V and J ends were trimmed by 3 bases and 3 bases, with 14 bases remaining between them. CDR3 length: 15 amino acids. The CDR3 bases are TGTGCCACCAGCAGCGAAATGGGAGGGCACACTGAAGCTTTCTTT. Translation: CATSSEMGGHTEAFF.

This chain links TRBV7-2 with TRBJ2-5, with 7 positions matching TRBD1. Germline CDR1 SGHTA, CDR2 FQGNSA. This CDR3 region has 15 residues. Trimming took 3 bases from V and 1 from J; bases not matched to a gene: 5. In DNA form, the CDR3 reads TGTGCCAGCAGCTTGTCAAGGGGGCCCCAAGAGACCCAGTACTTC. It codes for CASSLSRGPQETQYF.

The chain employs TRBV2 and TRBJ1-2; possibly TRBD1 for D (5 bases). The V and J ends lost 2 bases and 3 bases respectively, with 10 bases between them. CDR1 is SNHLY and CDR2 is FYNNEI in the germline V gene. The CDR3 sequence is 14 residues long. This CDR3 is CASSEKGPYYGYTF. The CDR3 bases are TGTGCCAGCAGTGAAAAGGGGCCTTACTATGGCTACACCTTC.

This chain uses TRBV2 with TRBJ2-3, with 7 positions matching TRBD2. Germline V gene data show CDR1 as SNHLY and CDR2 as FYNNEI. The CDR3 runs 12 residues. Trimming cost V 9 bases and J 2 bases; bases outside gene matches: 2. CDR3 sequence reads: CARGDYTDTQYF. DNA for the CDR3: TGTGCCAGAGGGGACTACACAGATACGCAGTATTTT.

This chain joins TRBV27 and TRBJ2-5; possibly TRBD2 for D (6 bases). The CDR3 length is 14 residues. Germline assignment: CDR1 MNHEY and CDR2 SMNVEV (reference sequence). Trimming removed 8 bases at V and 5 bases at J, with 18 bases between. In DNA form, the CDR3 reads TGTGCCAGCGGCCTGCGGGGCCGGAGGGAGACCCAGTACTTC. It codes for CASGLRGRRETQYF.

The CDR3 DNA reads as TGTGCCAGCAGCCAAGCTCTAGCGGGGGCCTTTAGCACAGATACGCAGTATTTT. Amino acid sequence: CASSQALAGAFSTDTQYF. The genes are TRBV4-2 and TRBJ2-3, with TRBD2 identical over 10 bases. V trimming: 1 base; J trimming: 0 bases; junction bases outside the gene matches: 7. Germline loops: CDR1 LGHNA, CDR2 YNFKEQ. The CDR3 covers 18 residues.

The rearrangement joins TRBV7-2 to TRBJ2-7; 7 bases match TRBD2. Looked up from germline, CDR1 is SGHTA and CDR2 is FQGNSA. V lost 1 base, J lost 4 bases, and 7 bases stayed unmatched. The length of the CDR3 is 15 residues. The CDR3 sequence is CASSLEPGGRYEQYF. The CDR3 nucleotides are TGTGCCAGCAGCTTAGAACCGGGGGGTCGATACGAGCAGTACTTC.

V gene TRBV9 combines with J gene TRBJ2-7, with TRBD1 as a possible D gene (6 bases). Germline CDR1 and CDR2: SGDLS and YYNGEE. V lost 3 bases and J 4 bases, leaving 14 bases between the germline ends. This CDR3 spans 14 amino acids. CDR3 in amino acids: CASSAEDRVYEQYF. The CDR3, as DNA: TGTGCCAGCAGCGCGGAGGACAGAGTTTACGAGCAGTACTTC.

The J gene is TRBJ2-7, the V gene TRBV28; TRBD1 matches at 11 bases. This CDR3 contains 16 residues. Germline CDR1 MDHEN, CDR2 SYDVKM. Unmatched junction bases numbered 9, after V lost 2 bases and J lost 6 bases. The CDR3: CASSLPGQGAISEQYF. The CDR3 region has the DNA TGTGCCAGCAGTTTACCCGGACAGGGGGCTATCTCCGAGCAGTACTTC.

The CDR3 DNA follows: TGTGCCAGCAGCGATAATAATCGGGACAGGGGTTTCTCTGGCTACACCTTC. Residues: CASSDNNRDRGFSGYTF. The chain links TRBV9 to TRBJ1-2, with 10 bases fitting TRBD1. V was pared by 3 bases and J by 7 bases, with 15 bases of the junction left unmatched. CDR3 length: 17 residues. Germline V gene lookup returns CDR1 SGDLS and CDR2 YYNGEE.

V usage is TRBV15 and J usage is TRBJ1-5; no reliable D call. The V gene lost 0 bases and the J gene lost 2 bases, with 20 bases spanning the gap. This CDR3 has 19 residues. The V gene's germline CDR1 is LNHNV and CDR2 YYDKDF (reference sequence). In DNA, the CDR3 is TGTGCCACCAGCAGAGATCTGCCCGGGTTAGGTCGGGGCAATCAGCCCCAGCATTTT. Protein sequence: CATSRDLPGLGRGNQPQHF. The full variable domain, its missing parts supplied by reference TRBV15 and TRBJ1-5, is DAMVIQNPRYQVTQFGKPVTLSCSQTLNHNVMYWYQQKSSQAPKLLFHYYDKDFNNEADTPDNFQSRRPNTSFCFLDIRSPGLGDTAMYLCATSRDLPGLGRGNQPQHFGDGTRLSIL.

The genes are TRBV6-1 and TRBJ1-2; possibly TRBD1 for D (6 bases). The CDR3 length is 14 residues. Trimming shortened V by 1 base and J by 8 bases, and 14 bases separated the two germline ends. CDR1 MNHNS and CDR2 SASEGT come from the germline V gene. The DNA of the CDR3 is TGTGCCAGCAGTGAAGGCCCCGGACAGCGCGGCTACACCTTC. Protein product: CASSEGPGQRGYTF.

V usage is TRBV4-1 and J usage is TRBJ2-3; TRBD1 agrees at 8 bases. The CDR3 is 15 amino acids. CDR1 is MGHRA and CDR2 is YSYEKL in the germline V gene. The V and J ends lost 5 bases and 0 bases, in that order; junction bases with no gene match: 4. The DNA for the CDR3 is TGCGCCAGCAGCAAACGGACAGGGAGCACAGATACGCAGTATTTT. Translating it yields CASSKRTGSTDTQYF.

This chain connects TRBV7-7 to TRBJ1-4; D remains unclear. Trimming stripped 5 bases from V and 1 base from J, with 5 bases between. Germline V lookup: CDR1 SSHAT, CDR2 FNYEAQ (reference sequence). This CDR3 contains 13 residues. CDR3 residues: CASSQQTNEKLFF. For the CDR3, the DNA is TGTGCCAGCAGCCAACAAACTAATGAAAAACTGTTTTTT.

The chain carries TRBV5-5 and TRBJ1-1; perhaps TRBD1 as D (6 bases). This CDR3 has 13 amino acids. The V and J ends lost 3 bases and 10 bases respectively, with 16 bases between them. Germline V gene sequence: CDR1 SGHKS, CDR2 YYEKEE (reference sequence). CDR3 amino acids: CASSSGGTSLAFF. The CDR3 coding sequence is TGTGCCAGCAGCTCGGGGGGGACATCATTAGCTTTCTTT.

The chain uses TRBV10-3 and TRBJ1-5; 7 nucleotides agree with TRBD1. The ends lost 0 bases at V and 4 bases at J; junction bases unmatched: 3. Germline V gene data show CDR1 as ENHRY and CDR2 as SYGVKD. The CDR3 covers 15 residues. CDR3 sequence (DNA): TGTGCCATCAGTGAGTCGGGGACAGATAATCAGCCCCAGCATTTT. It encodes CAISESGTDNQPQHF.

The chain is built from TRBV3-1 (or the pseudogene TRBV3-2) and TRBJ1-5; no clear D gene. This CDR3 region has 14 residues. The germline gives CDR1 LGHDT, CDR2 YNNKEL (reference sequence). V shed 4 bases and J shed 4 bases, with 11 bases lying between them. This CDR3 reads CASSRAPGNQPQHF. CDR3 DNA sequence: TGTGCCAGCAGCCGGGCCCCGGGGAATCAGCCCCAGCATTTT.

The CDR3 reads CAWTSGSGNQPQHF. In nucleotides, the CDR3 is TGTGCCTGGACCTCCGGGTCAGGGAATCAGCCCCAGCATTTT. J is TRBJ1-5 and V is TRBV30; D might be TRBD1 (5 bases). The CDR3 sequence is 14 residues long. Germline assignment: CDR1 GTSNPN and CDR2 SVGIG (reference sequence). The ends were cut back, 4 bases at V and 4 bases at J, with 14 bases in the middle. The whole variable domain, remainder taken from reference TRBV30 and TRBJ1-5, is SQTIHQWPATLVQPVGSPLSLECTVEGTSNPNLYWYRQAAGRGLQLLFYSVGIGQISSEVPQNLSASRPQDRQFILSSKKLLLSDSGFYLCAWTSGSGNQPQHFGDGTRLSIL.

The chain combines TRBV6-5 with TRBJ2-2; 9 positions match TRBD2. Trimming cost V 10 bases and J 1 base; bases outside gene matches: 4. The CDR3 runs 14 residues. From germline, CDR1 is MNHEY and CDR2 SVGAGI. This CDR3 is CATEAGGNTGELFF. DNA for the CDR3: TGTGCCACGGAAGCGGGGGGGAACACCGGGGAGCTGTTTTTT.

The CDR3 bases are TGCAGTTTTGGAGGGCAAGTCGCCTACAATGAGCAGTTCTTC. Amino acid sequence: CSFGGQVAYNEQFF. The chain employs TRBV29-1 and TRBJ2-1, with D maybe TRBD2 (6 bases). CDR3 length: 14 residues. Germline V gives CDR1 SQVTM, CDR2 ANQGSEA.